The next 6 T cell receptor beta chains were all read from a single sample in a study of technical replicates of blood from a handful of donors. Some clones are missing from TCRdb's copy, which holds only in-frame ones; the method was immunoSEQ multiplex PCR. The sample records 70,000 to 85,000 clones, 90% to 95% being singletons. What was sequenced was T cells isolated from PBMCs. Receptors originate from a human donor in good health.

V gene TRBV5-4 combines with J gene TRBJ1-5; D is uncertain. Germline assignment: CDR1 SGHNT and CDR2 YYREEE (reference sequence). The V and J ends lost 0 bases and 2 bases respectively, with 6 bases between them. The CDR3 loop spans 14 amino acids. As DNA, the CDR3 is TGTGCCAGCAGCTTGGACGGGGGCAATCAGCCCCAGCATTTT. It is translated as CASSLDGGNQPQHF.

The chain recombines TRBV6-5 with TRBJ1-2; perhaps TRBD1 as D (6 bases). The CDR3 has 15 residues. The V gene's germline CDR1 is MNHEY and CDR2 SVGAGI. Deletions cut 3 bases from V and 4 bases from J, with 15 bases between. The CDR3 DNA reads TGTGCCAGCAGTTATATGACAGGCCTACTCTATGGCTACACCTTC. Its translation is CASSYMTGLLYGYTF.

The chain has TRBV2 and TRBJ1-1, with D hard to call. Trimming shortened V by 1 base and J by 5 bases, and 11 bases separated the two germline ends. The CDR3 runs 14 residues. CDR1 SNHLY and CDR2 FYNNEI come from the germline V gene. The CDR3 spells CASSEVNPRTEAFF. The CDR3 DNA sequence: TGTGCCAGCAGTGAAGTGAATCCGAGGACTGAAGCTTTCTTT.

CDR3 nucleotides: TGTGCCAGCAGCTTGAACGGTGGGGGCTTGAACACCATATATTTT. Its protein is CASSLNGGGLNTIYF. The chain has TRBV5-5 and TRBJ1-3; the D gene is possibly TRBD1 (6 bases). Germline V gene data show CDR1 as SGHKS and CDR2 as YYEKEE (reference sequence). The CDR3 loop spans 15 amino acids. Trimming pared 1 base from V and 7 bases from J, leaving 15 bases between.

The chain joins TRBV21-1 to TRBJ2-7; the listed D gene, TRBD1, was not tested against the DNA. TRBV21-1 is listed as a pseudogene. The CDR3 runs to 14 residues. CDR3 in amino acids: CASSKATGKYEQYF. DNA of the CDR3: TGTGCCAGCAGCAAAGCGACAGGGAAATACGAGCAGTACTTC.

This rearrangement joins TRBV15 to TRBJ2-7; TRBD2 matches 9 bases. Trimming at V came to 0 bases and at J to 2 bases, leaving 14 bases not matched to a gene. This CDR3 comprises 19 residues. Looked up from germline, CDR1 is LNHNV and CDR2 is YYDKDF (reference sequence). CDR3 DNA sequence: TGTGCCACCAGCAGAGATCGCGGGGGGGGAACTGGCAGGCCCTACGAGCAGTACTTC. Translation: CATSRDRGGGTGRPYEQYF.